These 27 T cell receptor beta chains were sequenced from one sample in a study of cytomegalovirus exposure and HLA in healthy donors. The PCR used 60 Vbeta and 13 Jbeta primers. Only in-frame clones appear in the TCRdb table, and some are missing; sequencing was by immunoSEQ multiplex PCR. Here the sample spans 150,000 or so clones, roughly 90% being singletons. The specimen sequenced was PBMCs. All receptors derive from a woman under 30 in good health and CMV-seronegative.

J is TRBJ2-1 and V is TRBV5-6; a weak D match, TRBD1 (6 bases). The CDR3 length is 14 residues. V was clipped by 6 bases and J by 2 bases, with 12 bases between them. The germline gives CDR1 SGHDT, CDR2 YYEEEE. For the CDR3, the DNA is TGTGCCAGCACGCGCAGGGGAACCTACAATGAGCAGTTCTTC. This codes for CASTRRGTYNEQFF.

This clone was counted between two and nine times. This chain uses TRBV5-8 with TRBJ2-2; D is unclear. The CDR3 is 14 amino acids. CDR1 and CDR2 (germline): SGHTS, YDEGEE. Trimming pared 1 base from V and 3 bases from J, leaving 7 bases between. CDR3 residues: CASSLSQYTGELFF. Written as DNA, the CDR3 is TGTGCCAGCAGCTTGTCACAGTACACCGGGGAGCTGTTTTTT.

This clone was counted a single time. The CDR3 nucleotides are TGTGCCACCCTCTCTGGGGCCAACGTCCTGACTTTC. Translation gives CATLSGANVLTF. The chain is built from TRBV6-6 and TRBJ2-6, with unresolved D. This CDR3 is 12 amino acids long. V dropped 10 bases and J dropped 0 bases, with 4 bases sitting between them. Looked up from germline, CDR1 is MNHNY and CDR2 is SVGAGI (reference sequence).

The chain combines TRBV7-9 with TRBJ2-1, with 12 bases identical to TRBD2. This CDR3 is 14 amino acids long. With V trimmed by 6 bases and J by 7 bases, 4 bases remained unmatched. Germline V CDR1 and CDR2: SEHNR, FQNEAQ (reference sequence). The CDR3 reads CASRETSGSNEQFF. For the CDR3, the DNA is TGTGCCAGCAGGGAGACTAGCGGGAGTAATGAGCAGTTCTTC.

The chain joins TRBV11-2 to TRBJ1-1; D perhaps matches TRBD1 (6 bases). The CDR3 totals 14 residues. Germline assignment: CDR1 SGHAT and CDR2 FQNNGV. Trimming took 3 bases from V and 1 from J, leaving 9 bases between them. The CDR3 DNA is TGTGCCAGCAGCTTTGACAGGAAGAACACTGAAGCTTTCTTT. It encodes CASSFDRKNTEAFF. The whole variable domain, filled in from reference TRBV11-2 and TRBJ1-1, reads EAGVAQSPRYKIIEKRQSVAFWCNPISGHATLYWYQQILGQGPKLLIQFQNNGVVDDSQLPKDRFSAERLKGVDSTLKIQPAKLEDSAVYLCASSFDRKNTEAFFGQGTRLTVV.

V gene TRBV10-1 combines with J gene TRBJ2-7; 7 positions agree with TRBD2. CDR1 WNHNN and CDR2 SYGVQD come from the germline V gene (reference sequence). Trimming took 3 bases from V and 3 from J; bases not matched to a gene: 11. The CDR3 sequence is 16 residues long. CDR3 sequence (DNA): TGCGCCAGCAGTGAAGGTCCAAGCGGGATCCTCTACGAGCAGTACTTC. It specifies CASSEGPSGILYEQYF.

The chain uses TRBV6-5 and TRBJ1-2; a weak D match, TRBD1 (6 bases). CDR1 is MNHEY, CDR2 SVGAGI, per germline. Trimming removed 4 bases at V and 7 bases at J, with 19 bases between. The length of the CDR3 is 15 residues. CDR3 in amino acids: CASSLDRDKGSGYTF. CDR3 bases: TGTGCCAGCAGTTTAGACCGGGACAAGGGTAGTGGCTACACCTTC.

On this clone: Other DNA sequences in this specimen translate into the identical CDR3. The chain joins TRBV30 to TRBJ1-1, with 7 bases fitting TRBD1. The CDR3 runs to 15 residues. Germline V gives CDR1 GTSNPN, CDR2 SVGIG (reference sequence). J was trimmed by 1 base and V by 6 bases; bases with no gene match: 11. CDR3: CACWDSSEWNTEAFF. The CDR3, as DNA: TGTGCCTGTTGGGACAGCTCAGAGTGGAACACTGAAGCTTTCTTT.

Here the CDR3 reads CASSWTSGGSYEQYF. In DNA form, the CDR3 reads TGTGCCAGCAGCTGGACTAGCGGGGGATCCTACGAGCAGTACTTC. The chain recombines TRBV7-2 with TRBJ2-7; 13 nucleotides agree with TRBD2. Trimming removed 4 bases from V and 1 base from J; junction bases left unmatched: 1. The germline V gene encodes CDR1 SGHTA and CDR2 FQGNSA. This CDR3 has 15 residues.

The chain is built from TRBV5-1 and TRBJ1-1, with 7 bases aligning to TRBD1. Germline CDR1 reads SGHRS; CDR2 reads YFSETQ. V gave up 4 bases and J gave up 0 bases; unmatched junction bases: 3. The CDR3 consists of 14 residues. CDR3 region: CASSVTGLNTEAFF. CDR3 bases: TGCGCCAGCAGCGTGACAGGGCTGAACACTGAAGCTTTCTTT. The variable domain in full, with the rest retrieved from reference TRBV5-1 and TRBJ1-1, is KAGVTQTPRYLIKTRGQQVTLSCSPISGHRSVSWYQQTPGQGLQFLFEYFSETQRNKGNFPGRFSGRQFSNSRSEMNVSTLELGDSALYLCASSVTGLNTEAFFGQGTRLTVV.

CDR3 amino acids: CASRGNSFEAFF. The CDR3 DNA sequence: TGTGCCAGCCGTGGTAACTCTTTCGAAGCTTTCTTT. The V gene is TRBV28, the J gene TRBJ1-1; D is uncertain. The CDR3 extends over 12 amino acids. V was clipped by 8 bases and J by 8 bases, with 15 bases between them. Per germline, CDR1 MDHEN and CDR2 SYDVKM.

CDR3 residues: CASPGFRNEKLFF. The CDR3 nucleotides are TGTGCCTCGCCCGGGTTTCGGAATGAAAAACTGTTTTTT. The chain links TRBV10-3 to TRBJ1-4; no clear D. The CDR3 sequence is 13 residues long. From germline, CDR1 is ENHRY and CDR2 SYGVKD. V was shortened by 11 bases and J by 5 bases, with 15 bases between the two germline ends.

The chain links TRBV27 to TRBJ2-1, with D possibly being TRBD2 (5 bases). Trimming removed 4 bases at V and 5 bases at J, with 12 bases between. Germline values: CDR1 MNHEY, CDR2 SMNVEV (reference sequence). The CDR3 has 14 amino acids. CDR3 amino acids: CASSWQSADNEQFF. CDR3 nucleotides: TGTGCCAGCAGTTGGCAGTCAGCGGACAATGAGCAGTTCTTC.

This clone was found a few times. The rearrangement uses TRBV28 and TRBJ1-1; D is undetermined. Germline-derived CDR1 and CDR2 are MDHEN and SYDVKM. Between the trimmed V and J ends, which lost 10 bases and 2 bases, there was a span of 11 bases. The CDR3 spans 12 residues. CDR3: CATQTTNTEAFF. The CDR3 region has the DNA TGTGCCACCCAGACTACCAACACTGAAGCTTTCTTT.

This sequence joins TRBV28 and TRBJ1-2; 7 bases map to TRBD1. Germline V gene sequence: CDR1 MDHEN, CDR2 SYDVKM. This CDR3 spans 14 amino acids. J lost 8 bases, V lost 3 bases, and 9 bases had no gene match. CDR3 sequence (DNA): TGTGCCAGCAGTTTCCAGGGGGGCAGTCCCGGCTACACCTTC. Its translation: CASSFQGGSPGYTF.

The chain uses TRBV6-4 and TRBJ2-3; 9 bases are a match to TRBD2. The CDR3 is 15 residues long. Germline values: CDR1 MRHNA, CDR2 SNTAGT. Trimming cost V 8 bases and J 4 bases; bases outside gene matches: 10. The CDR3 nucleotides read TGTGCCAGCTCTGCTGGACTAGCGTCAGCAGATACGCAGTATTTT. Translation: CASSAGLASADTQYF.

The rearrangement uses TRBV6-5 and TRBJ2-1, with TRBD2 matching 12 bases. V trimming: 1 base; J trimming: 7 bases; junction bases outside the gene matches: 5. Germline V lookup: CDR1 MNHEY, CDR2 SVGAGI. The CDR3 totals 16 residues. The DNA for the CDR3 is TGTGCCAGCAGTTACTACGGACTAGCGGGAAAAAATGAGCAGTTCTTC. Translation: CASSYYGLAGKNEQFF.

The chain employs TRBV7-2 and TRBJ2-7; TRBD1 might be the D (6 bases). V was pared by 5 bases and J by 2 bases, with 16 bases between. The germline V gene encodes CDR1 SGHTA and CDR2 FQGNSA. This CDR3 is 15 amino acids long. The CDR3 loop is CASSIGTLDPYEQYF. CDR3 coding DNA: TGTGCCAGCAGCATCGGGACACTCGACCCCTACGAGCAGTACTTC.

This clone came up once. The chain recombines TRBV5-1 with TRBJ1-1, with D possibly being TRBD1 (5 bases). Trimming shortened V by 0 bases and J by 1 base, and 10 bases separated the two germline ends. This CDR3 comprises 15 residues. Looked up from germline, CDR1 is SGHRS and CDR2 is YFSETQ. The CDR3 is CASSLEGGENTEAFF. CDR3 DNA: TGCGCCAGCAGCTTGGAAGGAGGGGAGAACACTGAAGCTTTCTTT. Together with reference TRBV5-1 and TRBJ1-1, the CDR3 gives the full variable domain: KAGVTQTPRYLIKTRGQQVTLSCSPISGHRSVSWYQQTPGQGLQFLFEYFSETQRNKGNFPGRFSGRQFSNSRSEMNVSTLELGDSALYLCASSLEGGENTEAFFGQGTRLTVV.

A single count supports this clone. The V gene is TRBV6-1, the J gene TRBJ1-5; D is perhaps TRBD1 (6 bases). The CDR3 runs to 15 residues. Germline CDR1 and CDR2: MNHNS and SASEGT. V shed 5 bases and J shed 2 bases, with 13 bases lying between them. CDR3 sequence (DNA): TGTGCCAGCAGTATACAGGGAAATGGCAATCAGCCCCAGCATTTT. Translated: CASSIQGNGNQPQHF.

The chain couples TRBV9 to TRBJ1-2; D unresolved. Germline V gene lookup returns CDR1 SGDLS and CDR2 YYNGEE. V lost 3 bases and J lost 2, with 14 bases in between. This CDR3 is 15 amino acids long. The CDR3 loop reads CASSGGVPINYGYTF. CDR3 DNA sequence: TGTGCCAGCAGCGGCGGGGTCCCAATAAACTATGGCTACACCTTC.

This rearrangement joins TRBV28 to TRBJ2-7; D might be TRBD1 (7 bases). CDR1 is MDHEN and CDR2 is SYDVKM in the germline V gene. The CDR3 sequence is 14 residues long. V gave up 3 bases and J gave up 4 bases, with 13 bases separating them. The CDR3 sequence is CASSLSGGTYEQYF. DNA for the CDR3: TGTGCCAGCAGTTTGTCAGGGGGGACGTACGAGCAGTACTTC.

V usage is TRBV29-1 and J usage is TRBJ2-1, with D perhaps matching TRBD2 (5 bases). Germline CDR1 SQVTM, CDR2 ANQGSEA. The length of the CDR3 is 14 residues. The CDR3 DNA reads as TGCACCATTATCGGGTTAGCGAGCTACAATGAGCAGTTCTTC. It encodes CTIIGLASYNEQFF.

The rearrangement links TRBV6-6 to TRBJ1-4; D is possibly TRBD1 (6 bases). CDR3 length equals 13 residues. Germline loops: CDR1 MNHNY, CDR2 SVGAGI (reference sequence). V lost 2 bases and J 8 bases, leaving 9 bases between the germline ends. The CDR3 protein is CASSYNREEKLFF. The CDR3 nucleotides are TGTGCCAGCAGTTACAACAGGGAGGAAAAACTGTTTTTT.

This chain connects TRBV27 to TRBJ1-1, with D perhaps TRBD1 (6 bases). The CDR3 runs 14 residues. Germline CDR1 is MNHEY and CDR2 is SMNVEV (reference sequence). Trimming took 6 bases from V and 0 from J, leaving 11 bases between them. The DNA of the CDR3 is TGTGCCAGCAGCACAGGGTGGCTGAACACTGAAGCTTTCTTT. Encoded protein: CASSTGWLNTEAFF.

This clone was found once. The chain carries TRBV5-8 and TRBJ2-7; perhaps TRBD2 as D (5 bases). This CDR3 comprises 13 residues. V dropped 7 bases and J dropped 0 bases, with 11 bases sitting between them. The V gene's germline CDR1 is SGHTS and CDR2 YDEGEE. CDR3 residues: CASLSEGSYEQYF. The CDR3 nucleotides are TGTGCCAGCTTGTCTGAGGGCTCCTACGAGCAGTACTTC.

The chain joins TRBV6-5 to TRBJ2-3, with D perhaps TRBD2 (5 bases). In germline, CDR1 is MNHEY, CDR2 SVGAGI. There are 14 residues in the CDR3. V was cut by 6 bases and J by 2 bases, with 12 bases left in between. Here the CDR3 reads CASSVRGSTDTQYF. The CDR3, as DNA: TGTGCCAGCAGCGTTAGAGGGTCCACAGATACGCAGTATTTT.